The T cell receptor beta chain described here comes from a study of shared clonotypes between healthy human individuals. Study summary: The donor pool was made up of two women and a few men aged 18 to 49.

Here immunoSEQ multiplex PCR was the method, and the copy in TCRdb shows in-frame clones only, minus some. The repertoire holds roughly 2.6 million clones, with approximately 94% as singletons. This CDR3 region has 13 residues. Germline V lookup: CDR1 SGHRS, CDR2 YFSETQ. V lost 4 bases to trimming and J lost 8 bases; unmatched junction nucleotides: 5. This clone showed up just once. The antigen is unknown. Points from the study as a whole: Collection of samples was limited to blood; tissue repertoires likely differ.

Donors, healthy HIV-negative adults, lacked recent acute infections or vaccinations. The sequenced sample consisted of naive CD4+ T cells sorted from blood. The subset was: CD45RA+ positively selected. The TCR comes from a young man in good health. V and J are TRBV5-1 and TRBJ1-1; 10 bases line up with TRBD1. CDR3 residues: CASSQGQGTEAFF. The CDR3 DNA reads as TGCGCCAGCAGCCAGGGACAGGGGACCGAAGCTTTCTTT. The full variable domain, completed using reference TRBV5-1 and TRBJ1-1, is KAGVTQTPRYLIKTRGQQVTLSCSPISGHRSVSWYQQTPGQGLQFLFEYFSETQRNKGNFPGRFSGRQFSNSRSEMNVSTLELGDSALYLCASSQGQGTEAFFGQGTRLTVV.